This T cell receptor beta chain is drawn from a study of T cells in Graves' hyperthyroidism and ophthalmopathy. The CDR3 totals 14 residues. CDR1 is ENHRY and CDR2 is SYGVKD in the germline V gene. The germline V and J ends were trimmed by 0 bases and 3 bases, with 9 bases remaining between them. The study, taken as a whole, reports: Ophthalmopathy prediction by the model preceded onset by a median approximately six months.

TCR beta CDR3 sequences were amplified from RNA transcripts. When the TCR CDR3 underwent first-round RT-PCR, the HTBI primer set was used. From the multiplex PCR reads, TCRdb called clonotypes with MiXCR, one entry per CDR3 protein. The sample contains 400,000 to 600,000 distinct CDR3 sequences, more than 20% of which appear only once. There are a few counts of this clonotype. Its antigen is unidentified. Over 18 months, lack of ophthalmopathy progression marked Graves' hyperthyroidism as stable. Patients with uncontrolled infections, other autoimmune diseases, pregnancy or lactation were excluded. The chain recombines TRBV10-3 with TRBJ2-7; the D gene is possibly TRBD1 (6 bases). This TCR came from a man aged 18 to 30 with Graves' hyperthyroidism. The sequenced material came from blood. The DNA for the CDR3 is TGTGCCATCAGTGAGTCGACGGACAGCTACGAGCAGTACTTC. This sequence encodes CAISESTDSYEQYF.